The following is a TCR beta chain sequence with its context. These data are taken from a study of glioma-infiltrating T cells after dendritic cell vaccination. Turning to the study itself: At biweekly intervals, patients got three intradermal dendritic cell vaccine injections.

The PCR used 60 V beta and 13 J beta primers. Sequencing was performed with immunoSEQ multiplex PCR; in TCRdb, only in-frame clones are kept and a portion is missing. The table includes 93,000 or so clones, over 60% detected once. Patients had residual fresh-frozen tumor tissue and more than two years of survival data. The V segment lost 8 bases and the J segment 2 bases; nucleotides outside the gene matches: 6. CDR3 size: 14 residues. CDR1 is WSHSY and CDR2 is SAAADI in the germline V gene. This material consisted of blood, taken before dendritic cell vaccination. The receptor was isolated from a human donor with glioblastoma. The chain recombines TRBV10-2 with TRBJ2-3, with 8 bases aligning to TRBD2. The CDR3: CASSGGGLTDTQYF. The CDR3 DNA reads TGCGCCAGCTCGGGGGGGGGCCTCACAGATACGCAGTATTTT.